The TCR beta chain under discussion was sequenced for a study of beta chain features in type 1 diabetes. Overall study findings and caveats: Compared to healthy donors, patients appeared to have naive, central memory and Treg TCRB repertoires that were more alike. Insertion counts at VDJ junctions were lower in type 1 diabetes patients, who also showed more deletions there.

In the case of this clone: The target antigen is unknown.

Germline values: CDR1 WNHNN, CDR2 SYGVQD (reference sequence). Trimming shortened V by 0 bases and J by 6 bases, and 8 bases separated the two germline ends. The CDR3 length is 13 residues. The authors reverse transcribed all of the isolated RNA, so sequencing captured expressed TCRB transcripts. The repertoire was sequenced with immunoSEQ multiplex PCR; TCRdb's copy has only in-frame clones and lacks some. The sample records about 220,000 clones, approximately 10% being singletons. The sequenced material came from central memory CD4+ T cells from blood. The receptor comes from a man between 18 and 29 years old in good health. The rearrangement uses TRBV10-1 and TRBJ1-2; D is ambiguous. CDR3 coding DNA: TGCGCCAGCAGTGAGTCGTTGCGGGATGGCTACACCTTC. This translates into CASSESLRDGYTF.